A single sample gave rise to the 16 T cell receptor beta chains below, sequenced in a study of blood T cell repertoires in COVID-19. The repertoire was sequenced with immunoSEQ multiplex PCR; TCRdb's copy has only in-frame clones and lacks some. The sample consists of 87,000 or so clones, over 75% of them appearing once. Sequencing input: peripheral blood. The receptors shown here come from a woman of 80 years or more with active or convalescent COVID-19.

The V call is TRBV28, the J call TRBJ2-2; D call uncertain. CDR1 is MDHEN, CDR2 SYDVKM, per germline. The CDR3 covers 13 residues. Deletions cut 10 bases from V and 2 bases from J, with 11 bases between. The CDR3 region has the DNA TGTGCCACCCCAGACATTAACACCGGGGAGCTGTTTTTT. Its protein product is CATPDINTGELFF.

This clone was recorded a few times. The chain employs TRBV6-1 and TRBJ2-7, with 8 bases aligning to TRBD2. The germline CDR1 and CDR2 sequences are MNHNS and SASEGT. Losses at the gene ends were 2 bases for V and 7 bases for J; bases not matched to a gene: 10. CDR3 length equals 15 residues. CDR3 loop: CASSENSGARGEQYF. The DNA for the CDR3 is TGTGCCAGCAGTGAAAATAGCGGGGCCCGGGGGGAGCAGTACTTC.

The rearrangement uses TRBV21-1 and TRBJ1-5; the D call TRBD1 from the table was never checked on the DNA. TRBV21-1 is a documented pseudogene. The CDR3 has 16 residues. CDR3 bases: TGTGCCAGCATAAAGACAAACAGATCGGACAATCAGCCCCAGCATTTT. It translates to CASIKTNRSDNQPQHF.

The J gene is TRBJ2-1, the V gene TRBV4-2, with D maybe TRBD1 (5 bases). Germline CDR1 is LGHNA and CDR2 is YNFKEQ. V dropped 4 bases and J dropped 9 bases, with 13 bases sitting between them. The CDR3 covers 13 residues. The DNA for the CDR3 is TGTGCCAGCAGCCCCGAAGTTGGGGCTGAGCAGTTCTTC. It yields the protein CASSPEVGAEQFF.

This clone has only a few counts. This chain uses TRBV7-2 with TRBJ2-2, with D perhaps matching TRBD2 (6 bases). The CDR3 is 14 residues long. Germline loops: CDR1 SGHTA, CDR2 FQGNSA. V gave up 1 base and J gave up 7 bases, with 10 bases separating them. The CDR3 bases are TGTGCCAGCAGCTTAGATAGGGAGGTCGGGGAGCTGTTTTTT. This codes for CASSLDREVGELFF.

The chain employs TRBV19 and TRBJ2-2; D may be TRBD1 (6 bases). The CDR3 is 15 amino acids. Germline V gives CDR1 LNHDA, CDR2 SQIVND (reference sequence). V was shortened by 4 bases and J by 6 bases, with 15 bases between the two germline ends. The CDR3 protein is CASSSQTGWSGELFF. Written as DNA, the CDR3 is TGTGCCAGTAGTAGTCAAACAGGGTGGTCCGGGGAGCTGTTTTTT. Looking up the rest from reference TRBV19 and TRBJ2-2 gives the full variable domain: DGGITQSPKYLFRKEGQNVTLSCEQNLNHDAMYWYRQDPGQGLRLIYYSQIVNDFQKGDIAEGYSVSREKKESFPLTVTSAQKNPTAFYLCASSSQTGWSGELFFGEGSRLTVL.

The CDR3 DNA reads TGTGCCAGCTCGCCCCAGACAGGAGCTAGCACAGATACGCAGTATTTT. As protein: CASSPQTGASTDTQYF. J is TRBJ2-3 and V is TRBV18, with D perhaps TRBD1 (6 bases). Per germline, CDR1 KGHSH and CDR2 LQKENI. This CDR3 spans 16 amino acids. V was trimmed by 6 bases and J by 0 bases, leaving 16 bases between them.

This clone has a count of ten or more. The chain combines TRBV11-1 with TRBJ2-1, with 10 bases identical to TRBD1. CDR1 is SGHAT, CDR2 FQDESV, per germline (reference sequence). V lost 5 bases, J lost 1 base, and 2 bases stayed unmatched. CDR3 size: 15 residues. CDR3 nucleotide sequence: TGTGCCAGCAGCCGGGACAGGGGATCCTACAATGAGCAGTTCTTC. It specifies CASSRDRGSYNEQFF.

The chain recombines TRBV4-3 with TRBJ2-5, with 8 bases identical to TRBD2. This CDR3 has 14 amino acids. Germline trimming cut 3 bases from V and 4 bases from J; bases unmatched to any gene: 4. Germline CDR1 and CDR2: LGHNA and YSLEER. The chain's CDR3 is CASSQSLAAETQYF. The CDR3 nucleotides read TGCGCCAGCAGCCAGTCACTAGCGGCAGAGACCCAGTACTTC.

The chain uses TRBV29-1 and TRBJ1-4; D call uncertain. Germline V lookup: CDR1 SQVTM, CDR2 ANQGSEA. This CDR3 spans 11 amino acids. The germline V and J ends were trimmed by 5 bases and 7 bases, with 8 bases remaining between them. CDR3 region: CSVRRGEKLFF. CDR3 DNA: TGCAGCGTTCGTAGAGGTGAAAAACTGTTTTTT.

The J gene is TRBJ1-2, the V gene TRBV19; 9 nucleotides align to TRBD1. Germline V lookup: CDR1 LNHDA, CDR2 SQIVND (reference sequence). The CDR3 sequence is 14 residues long. After removal of 5 bases from V and 7 bases from J, the junction contained 8 bases not matched to a gene. CDR3 DNA: TGTGCCAGTAGTTTACAGGGGGCAACGTTTGGCTACACCTTC. This translates into CASSLQGATFGYTF.

This clone has just a few counts. The chain recombines TRBV6-5 with TRBJ1-3; D possibly corresponds to TRBD1 (5 bases). The CDR3 is 14 residues long. Germline loops: CDR1 MNHEY, CDR2 SVGAGI. The CDR3 nucleotides are TGTGCGGGGGGTGTGGATTCGTCGGGAAACACCATATATTTT. It specifies CAGGVDSSGNTIYF.

The V gene is TRBV4-1, the J gene TRBJ2-1; 11 bases map to TRBD2. V shed 6 bases, J shed 6 bases, and the junction held 4 bases outside the gene matches. In germline, CDR1 is MGHRA, CDR2 YSYEKL. The CDR3 is made up of 14 amino acids. CDR3 nucleotides: TGCGCCAGCAGGGTAGCGGGAGGGGGCAATGAGCAGTTCTTC. This codes for CASRVAGGGNEQFF.

This chain connects TRBV12-5 to TRBJ2-4; tentative D call: TRBD2 (6 bases). CDR1 and CDR2 from the germline V gene are LGHNT and FRNRAP. V was trimmed by 6 bases and J by 7 bases, leaving 16 bases between them. The CDR3 has 14 residues. CDR3 protein: CASGPRGEGNIQYF. CDR3 DNA sequence: TGTGCTAGTGGACCGCGGGGTGAGGGGAACATTCAGTACTTC.

The rearrangement joins TRBV14 to TRBJ2-5; TRBD2 aligns across 10 bases. J was trimmed by 4 bases and V by 2 bases; bases with no gene match: 16. Per the germline V gene, CDR1 is SGHDN and CDR2 is FVKESK. This CDR3 has 19 residues. CDR3 DNA: TGTGCCAGCAGCCAACGAGTTGGGTCTAGCGGGGGAATGGGAGAGACCCAGTACTTC. Translating gives CASSQRVGSSGGMGETQYF.

This chain links TRBV28 with TRBJ2-5; no clear D gene. The CDR3 loop spans 13 amino acids. V shed 8 bases and J shed 2 bases, with 12 bases lying between them. CDR1 is MDHEN and CDR2 is SYDVKM in the germline V gene. The CDR3 DNA reads TGTGCCAGCCGAGAGGTCCTACAAGAGACCCAGTACTTC. This sequence encodes CASREVLQETQYF.